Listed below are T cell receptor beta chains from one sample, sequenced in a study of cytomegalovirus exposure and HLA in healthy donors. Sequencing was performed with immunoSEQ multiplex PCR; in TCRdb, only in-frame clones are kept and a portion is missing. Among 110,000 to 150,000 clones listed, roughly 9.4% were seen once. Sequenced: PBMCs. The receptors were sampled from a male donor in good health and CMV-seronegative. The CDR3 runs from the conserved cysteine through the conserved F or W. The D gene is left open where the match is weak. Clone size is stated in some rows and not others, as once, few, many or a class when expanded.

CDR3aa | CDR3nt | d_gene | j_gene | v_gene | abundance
CASSYSGQGTDTQYF | TGTGCCAGCAGTTACTCGGGACAGGGCACAGATACGCAGTATTTT | TRBD1 | TRBJ2-3 | TRBV6-5 | few
CASSLPSTGVPGELFF | TGTGCCAGCAGCCTGCCATCGACAGGGGTACCCGGGGAGCTGTTTTTT | TRBD1 | TRBJ2-2 | TRBV7-8 | .
CSVIPGLAAWNEQFF | TGCAGCGTTATACCGGGACTAGCGGCCTGGAATGAGCAGTTCTTC | TRBD2 | TRBJ2-1 | TRBV29-1 | .
CASKRAGGNEAFF | TGTGCCAGCAAACGAGCGGGGGGGAATGAAGCTTTCTTT | . | TRBJ1-1 | TRBV6-5 | few
CASSEAPEQYF | TGTGCCAGCAGTGAAGCGCCCGAGCAGTACTTC | . | TRBJ2-7 | TRBV2 | once
CASSVTGLSNQPQHF | TGTGCCAGCAGCGTGACAGGCCTTAGCAATCAGCCCCAGCATTTT | . | TRBJ1-5 | TRBV13 | .
CASSFGGGLDEKLFF | TGTGCCAGCAGCTTCGGGGGGGGGCTGGATGAAAAACTGTTTTTT | . | TRBJ1-4 | TRBV7-9 | few
CASSRGQARDEQFF | TGCGCCAGCAGCCGTGGACAGGCAAGGGATGAGCAGTTCTTC | TRBD1 | TRBJ2-1 | TRBV5-1 | .
CASSLSGGRGSYNSPLHF | TGTGCCAGCAGTTTATCGGGGGGACGGGGCTCCTATAATTCACCCCTCCACTTT | . | TRBJ1-6 | TRBV27 | few
CASRPDGANVLTF | TGTGCCAGCCGCCCAGATGGGGCCAACGTCCTGACTTTC | . | TRBJ2-6 | TRBV6-5 | few
CAISESVKGGSYGYTF | TGTGCCATCAGTGAGTCGGTGAAAGGAGGATCCTATGGCTACACCTTC | . | TRBJ1-2 | TRBV10-3 | .
CASSQDRGGGNTEAFF | TGCGCCAGCAGCCAAGATCGGGGGGGCGGGAACACTGAAGCTTTCTTT | . | TRBJ1-1 | TRBV4-3 | few
CASRLATGGADTQYF | TGTGCCAGCAGGCTGGCGACAGGGGGCGCAGATACGCAGTATTTT | TRBD1 | TRBJ2-3 | TRBV6-6 | .
CASSLEAGNTEAFF | TGCGCCAGCAGCTTGGAGGCAGGGAACACTGAAGCTTTCTTT | . | TRBJ1-1 | TRBV5-1 | few
CASSQDRSGRAFYEQFF | TGCGCCAGCAGCCAAGATAGAAGCGGGAGGGCCTTTTATGAGCAGTTCTTC | TRBD2 | TRBJ2-1 | TRBV4-3 | few
CARAVGGGLEKFF | TGTGCCAGGGCAGTTGGGGGAGGGCTCGAGAAGTTCTTC | TRBD2 | TRBJ2-1 | TRBV27 | .
CSVEDSRGYYGYTF | TGCAGCGTTGAAGATTCAAGGGGGTACTATGGCTACACCTTC | . | TRBJ1-2 | TRBV29-1 | .
CASSLGGRKGTEAFF | TGTGCCAGCAGCTTAGGGGGCAGGAAGGGCACTGAAGCTTTCTTT | . | TRBJ1-1 | TRBV7-2 | few
CASSIIPGVFTGELFF | TGTGCCAGTAGTATAATCCCAGGGGTTTTTACCGGGGAGCTGTTTTTT | . | TRBJ2-2 | TRBV19 | .
CASSLVGTGHNQPQHF | TGTGCCAGCAGCTTAGTTGGGACAGGGCACAATCAGCCCCAGCATTTT | TRBD1 | TRBJ1-5 | TRBV7-2 | few
CASSLARDLPGNTIYF | TGTGCCAGCAGCTTGGCCAGAGACTTACCCGGAAACACCATATATTTT | . | TRBJ1-3 | TRBV5-6 | few
CAISESTGNIQYF | TGTGCCATCAGTGAGTCGACAGGAAACATTCAGTACTTC | . | TRBJ2-4 | TRBV10-3 | few
CASSRWVGRAKAKNIQYF | TGTGCCAGCAGTCGTTGGGTAGGCAGGGCCAAAGCCAAAAACATTCAGTACTTC | . | TRBJ2-4 | TRBV27 | .
CASSSTVSTEAFF | TGTGCCAGCAGCTCTACAGTCTCCACTGAAGCTTTCTTT | . | TRBJ1-1 | TRBV7-9 | .
CASSLSGAGTGYTF | TGTGCCAGCAGTTTATCAGGGGCGGGGACTGGCTACACCTTC | . | TRBJ1-2 | TRBV27 | few
CASSLVGTEANEKLFF | TGTGCCAGCAGCTTAGTGGGGACAGAGGCTAATGAAAAACTGTTTTTT | TRBD1 | TRBJ1-4 | TRBV7-2 | .
CASSVSGGNQSQHF | TGCGCCAGCAGCGTATCAGGGGGCAATCAGTCCCAGCATTTT | TRBD1 | TRBJ1-5 | TRBV4-3 | .
CASRQDSFSYEQYF | TGTGCCAGCAGACAGGACAGCTTCTCCTACGAGCAGTACTTC | . | TRBJ2-7 | TRBV5-4 | .
CASSYSQDPMNEQYF | TGTGCCAGCAGTTACTCTCAGGATCCGATGAACGAGCAGTACTTC | . | TRBJ2-7 | TRBV6-5 | .
CASSSSGTGGYGYTF | TGTGCCAGCAGTTCTTCCGGGACTGGAGGTTACGGCTACACCTTC | . | TRBJ1-2 | TRBV28 | .
CASSQEWVTEAFF | TGCGCCAGCAGCCAGGAGTGGGTCACTGAAGCTTTCTTT | . | TRBJ1-1 | TRBV4-1 | .
CASDRGGRNTEAFF | TGTGCCAGCGACCGGGGGGGTAGAAACACTGAAGCTTTCTTT | . | TRBJ1-1 | TRBV5-4 | few
CASKPGQGLYEQYF | TGTGCCAGCAAGCCGGGACAGGGCCTCTACGAGCAGTACTTC | TRBD1 | TRBJ2-7 | TRBV27 | few